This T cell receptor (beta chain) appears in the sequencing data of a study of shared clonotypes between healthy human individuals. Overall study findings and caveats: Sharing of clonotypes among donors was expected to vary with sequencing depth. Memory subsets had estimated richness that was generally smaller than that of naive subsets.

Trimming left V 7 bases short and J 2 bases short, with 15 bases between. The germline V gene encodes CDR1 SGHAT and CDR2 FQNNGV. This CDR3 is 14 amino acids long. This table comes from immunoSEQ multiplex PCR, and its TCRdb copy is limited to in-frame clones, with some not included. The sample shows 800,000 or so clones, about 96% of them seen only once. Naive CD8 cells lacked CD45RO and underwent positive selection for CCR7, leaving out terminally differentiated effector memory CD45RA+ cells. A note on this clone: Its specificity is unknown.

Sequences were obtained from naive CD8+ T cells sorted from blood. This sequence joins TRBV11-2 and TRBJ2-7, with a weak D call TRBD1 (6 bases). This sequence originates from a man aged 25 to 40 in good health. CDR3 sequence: CASKLGAGAYEQYF. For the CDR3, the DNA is TGTGCCAGCAAGCTGGGGGCCGGGGCCTACGAGCAGTACTTC.